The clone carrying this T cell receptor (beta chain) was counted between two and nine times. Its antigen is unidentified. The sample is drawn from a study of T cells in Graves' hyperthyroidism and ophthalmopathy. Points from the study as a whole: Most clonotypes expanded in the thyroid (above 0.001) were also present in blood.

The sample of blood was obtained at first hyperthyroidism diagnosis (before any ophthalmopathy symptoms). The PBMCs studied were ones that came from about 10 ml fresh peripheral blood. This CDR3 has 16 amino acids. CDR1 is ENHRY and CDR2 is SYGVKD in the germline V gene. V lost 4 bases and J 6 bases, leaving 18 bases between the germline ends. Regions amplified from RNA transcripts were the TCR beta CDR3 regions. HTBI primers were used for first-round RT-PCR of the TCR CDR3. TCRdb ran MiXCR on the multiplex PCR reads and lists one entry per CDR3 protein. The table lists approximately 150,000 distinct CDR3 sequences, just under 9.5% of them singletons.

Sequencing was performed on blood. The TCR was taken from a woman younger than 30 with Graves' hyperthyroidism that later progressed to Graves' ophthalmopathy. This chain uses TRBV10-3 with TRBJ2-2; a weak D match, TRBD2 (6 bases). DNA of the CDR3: TGTGCCATCAGTGGAAGAAGACTAGATCCCCCCGGGGAGCTGTTTTTT. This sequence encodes CAISGRRLDPPGELFF.